The 27 T cell receptor beta chains given below trace back to one sample, sequenced in a study of blood T cells in healthy people across ages. For the second PCR, which ran for 7 to 11 cycles, a sample-barcoded 5' primer and a J-beta primer mix were used. TCRdb independently ran MiXCR on the 5' RACE reads; one entry per CDR3 protein. This table has approximately 800,000 distinct CDR3 sequences, around 25% appearing once. These data are also associated with another study on T cells of mothers and their children.

Sequencing was performed on blood. The receptors originated from a boy aged 5-17 years in good health.

In its sample, this clonotype was seen a few times. This sequence joins TRBV18 and TRBJ2-7, with 7 positions matching TRBD2. Trimming took 3 bases from V and 1 from J; bases not matched to a gene: 9. The CDR3 loop spans 16 amino acids. Germline V lookup: CDR1 KGHSH, CDR2 LQKENI. The CDR3 loop reads CASSPARGVPSYEQYF. The CDR3, as DNA: TGTGCCAGCTCACCGGCCCGGGGGGTACCGTCCTACGAGCAGTACTTC.

The rearrangement joins TRBV28 to TRBJ2-1; D tentatively reads TRBD1 or TRBD2 (7 bases each). Trimming shortened V by 6 bases and J by 7 bases, and 19 bases separated the two germline ends. Germline V gene lookup returns CDR1 MDHEN and CDR2 SYDVKM. CDR3 length: 15 amino acids. The CDR3 DNA follows: TGTGCCAGCAGCCTGATTGACAGGGAGGGGAATGAGCAGTTCTTC. Amino acids: CASSLIDREGNEQFF.

This clonotype appeared many times. V usage is TRBV18 and J usage is TRBJ2-7; maybe TRBD2 (5 bases). V lost 3 bases to trimming and J lost 3 bases, with 18 bases between them. CDR3 length equals 16 residues. CDR1 is KGHSH, CDR2 LQKENI, per germline. The CDR3 nucleotides read TGTGCCAGCTCACCGACCGGCCCCCCAGCGGACTACGAGCAGTACTTC. Translation gives CASSPTGPPADYEQYF.

On this clonotype itself: Because it lacks the conserved phenylalanine or tryptophan at the end, this CDR3 is likely a read error. The chain carries TRBV25-1 and TRBJ1-1; D gene ambiguous. CDR3 length: 18 amino acids. Germline CDR1 reads MGHDK; CDR2 reads SYGVNS. The ends were cut back, 1 base at V and 1 base at J, with 19 bases in the middle. The CDR3 loop reads CASSELAASTSGNTEAFS. Written as DNA, the CDR3 is TGTGCCAGCAGTGAATTGGCAGCCTCCACGAGCGGGAACACTGAAGCTTTCTCT.

The chain joins TRBV24-1 to TRBJ2-7, with D unclear. Germline V CDR1 and CDR2: KGHDR, SFDVKD. Trimming cost V 0 bases and J 2 bases, with 7 bases left between them. The CDR3 sequence is 14 residues long. The CDR3 DNA is TGTGCCACCAGTGATTTGACCCCGCCCTACGAGCAGTACTTC. Translated, it gives CATSDLTPPYEQYF.

This clonotype was detected only a few times. The J gene is TRBJ1-2, the V gene TRBV20-1; 7 positions match TRBD1. CDR1 and CDR2 from the germline V gene are DFQATT and SNEGSKA (reference sequence). The V gene end was trimmed by 1 base and the J gene end by 1 base; junction bases not matched to a gene: 3. CDR3 length: 14 amino acids. CDR3 amino acids: CSARGGDSNYGYTF. CDR3 bases: TGCAGTGCTAGAGGCGGGGACAGTAACTATGGCTACACCTTC.

A few counts support this clonotype. The rearrangement links TRBV5-1 to TRBJ2-7, with 9 bases fitting TRBD1. This CDR3 has 18 amino acids. Germline lookup yields CDR1 SGHRS and CDR2 YFSETQ. J lost 2 bases, V lost 1 base, and 13 bases had no gene match. CDR3 DNA sequence: TGCGCCAGCAGCTTGATCATACCGGGACAGGGAACGACCTACGAGCAGTACTTC. Translation: CASSLIIPGQGTTYEQYF.

CDR3 in DNA: TGCGCCAGCAGCTCACAGGGGGGTTACAGCTATGGCTACACCTTC. The encoded protein is CASSSQGGYSYGYTF. The genes are TRBV10-2 and TRBJ1-2; 8 nucleotides align to TRBD1. There are 15 residues in the CDR3. Trimming at V came to 6 bases and at J to 4 bases, leaving 10 bases not matched to a gene. Germline CDR1 WSHSY, CDR2 SAAADI.

The rearrangement uses TRBV20-1 and TRBJ2-3, with TRBD2 identical over 11 bases. Germline trimming cut 3 bases from V and 2 bases from J; bases unmatched to any gene: 1. Germline assignment: CDR1 DFQATT and CDR2 SNEGSKA (reference sequence). CDR3 length equals 14 residues. CDR3: CSARTSGTTDTQYF. The CDR3 DNA is TGCAGTGCTAGGACTAGCGGGACCACAGATACGCAGTATTTT.

The V and J genes are TRBV10-1 and TRBJ2-5; tentatively, D is TRBD1 or TRBD2 (5 bases each). The CDR3 consists of 15 residues. V was trimmed by 3 bases and J by 4 bases, leaving 15 bases between them. From germline, CDR1 is WNHNN and CDR2 SYGVQD (reference sequence). DNA of the CDR3: TGCGCCAGCAGTGATGGGACGGGGCCGAGAGAGACCCAGTACTTC. Protein sequence: CASSDGTGPRETQYF.

The V and J genes are TRBV15 and TRBJ2-7; D is unclear. The germline CDR1 and CDR2 sequences are LNHNV and YYDKDF (reference sequence). This CDR3 comprises 15 residues. V was trimmed by 0 bases and J by 0 bases, leaving 9 bases between them. The CDR3 loop reads CATSRDLTRSYEQYF. The CDR3 DNA is TGTGCCACCAGCAGAGATCTGACCCGCTCCTACGAGCAGTACTTC.

The genes are TRBV12-3 or TRBV12-4 and TRBJ2-4; TRBD1 matches at 7 bases. The J segment lost 11 bases and the V segment lost 6 bases, leaving 10 bases of the junction unmatched. This CDR3 contains 13 residues. In nucleotides, the CDR3 is TGTGCCAGCAGGCTCGGCAGGGGGATCCTTCAGTACTTC. It codes for CASRLGRGILQYF.

This clonotype was counted ten times or more. The chain joins TRBV7-3 to TRBJ2-7; D possibly matches TRBD1 or TRBD2 (6 bases each). In germline, CDR1 is SGHTA, CDR2 FQGTGA. CDR3 size: 13 residues. The V gene lost 0 bases and the J gene lost 10 bases, with 13 bases spanning the gap. The CDR3 protein is CASSLTPGAQQYF. In DNA, the CDR3 is TGTGCCAGCAGCTTAACCCCGGGGGCGCAACAGTACTTC. The full variable domain, in which reference TRBV7-3 and TRBJ2-7 provide the parts outside the CDR3, is GAGVSQTPSNKVTEKGKYVELRCDPISGHTALYWYRQSLGQGPEFLIYFQGTGAADDSGLPNDRFFAVRPEGSVSTLKIQRTERGDSAVYLCASSLTPGAQQYFGPGTRLTVT.

A few counts support this clonotype. This chain joins TRBV15 and TRBJ2-2, with 8 bases aligning to TRBD1. The CDR3 spans 17 residues. Germline values: CDR1 LNHNV, CDR2 YYDKDF (reference sequence). J gave up 0 bases and V 1 base, and 4 bases lay outside the gene matches. CDR3 sequence (DNA): TGTGCCACCAGCAGAGTTTGGGACAGGACGAACACCGGGGAGCTGTTTTTT. Residues: CATSRVWDRTNTGELFF.

The chain joins TRBV14 to TRBJ1-3; 9 bases line up with TRBD1. With 0 bases clipped from V and 2 bases from J, the junction kept 8 bases outside the gene matches. CDR3 length equals 18 residues. Looked up from germline, CDR1 is SGHDN and CDR2 is FVKESK. CDR3 in amino acids: CASSQDGGQGIPGNTIYF. CDR3 DNA: TGTGCCAGCAGCCAAGATGGGGGACAGGGAATCCCTGGAAACACCATATATTTT.

Comments on this clonotype: At one of its ends the junction is not consistent with the germline gene, which may arise from a read error. The chain is built from TRBV5-1 and TRBJ2-2; perhaps D is TRBD1 or TRBD2 (5 bases each). Per germline, CDR1 SGHRS and CDR2 YFSETQ. This CDR3 has 14 residues. The CDR3: CASSLQVQTGELLF. In DNA form, the CDR3 reads TGCGCCAGCAGCTTACAGGTTCAGACCGGGGAGCTGCTTTTT. Together with reference TRBV5-1 and TRBJ2-2, the CDR3 gives the full variable domain: KAGVTQTPRYLIKTRGQQVTLSCSPISGHRSVSWYQQTPGQGLQFLFEYFSETQRNKGNFPGRFSGRQFSNSRSEMNVSTLELGDSALYLCASSLQVQTGELLFGEGSRLTVL.

The chain links TRBV12-3 or TRBV12-4 to TRBJ2-5, with 9 nucleotides matching TRBD1. The V gene end was trimmed by 5 bases and the J gene end by 3 bases; junction bases not matched to a gene: 10. The CDR3 consists of 16 residues. The CDR3 DNA reads TGTGCCAGCAGTAGTTATCCGGGACAGGGCAAAGAGACCCAGTACTTC. This sequence encodes CASSSYPGQGKETQYF.

The J gene is TRBJ1-5, the V gene TRBV6-1; TRBD1 is a possible D gene (5 bases). The CDR3 consists of 17 residues. Germline CDR1 MNHNS, CDR2 SASEGT. Trimming took off 3 bases at V and 1 base at J, with 16 bases between the two ends. CDR3 residues: CASSDPRGGGSNQPQHF. As DNA, the CDR3 is TGTGCCAGCAGTGATCCAAGGGGTGGGGGGAGCAATCAGCCCCAGCATTTT.

The chain links TRBV2 to TRBJ2-5; 10 nucleotides line up with TRBD2. The J call may be incorrect, as the DNA end agrees better with TRBJ2-1. The CDR3 runs to 15 residues. Germline values: CDR1 SNHLY, CDR2 FYNNEI. The CDR3 bases are TGTGCCAGCAGTGACAGAGCGGGGGGGCCAGGTGAGCAGTTCTTC. Protein: CASSDRAGGPGEQFF.

This clonotype has just a few counts. The DNA for the CDR3 is TGTGCCAGCAGCCACACCGGTCGGCGAGAGACCCAGTACTTC. Its protein product is CASSHTGRRETQYF. The chain has TRBV3-1 and TRBJ2-5; D unresolved. This CDR3 spans 14 amino acids. Germline values: CDR1 LGHDT, CDR2 YNNKEL (reference sequence). With 3 bases removed from V and 4 bases from J, the gap between germline ends came to 12 bases.

This chain connects TRBV24-1 to TRBJ2-5, with 8 bases fitting TRBD2. The junction had 8 bases not matched to a gene; V was cut back by 6 bases and J by 3 bases. This CDR3 is 15 amino acids long. Germline V gene data show CDR1 as KGHDR and CDR2 as SFDVKD. CDR3 amino acids: CATSFSRGAEETQYF. CDR3 nucleotide sequence: TGTGCCACCAGTTTCTCGCGGGGGGCCGAAGAGACCCAGTACTTC.

This clonotype was seen a handful of times. The chain links TRBV24-1 to TRBJ2-7, with D perhaps TRBD1 (6 bases). CDR1 and CDR2 from the germline V gene are KGHDR and SFDVKD. Trimming shortened V by 7 bases and J by 2 bases, and 14 bases separated the two germline ends. The CDR3 is 14 amino acids. The CDR3, as DNA: TGTGCCACCAGCCAACAGGGAGCCCCCTACGAGCAGTACTTC. This gives the protein CATSQQGAPYEQYF.

V is TRBV15 and J is TRBJ1-1, with 7 bases identical to TRBD1. CDR1 and CDR2 from the germline V gene are LNHNV and YYDKDF (reference sequence). The CDR3 has 16 residues. V lost 1 base to trimming and J lost 4 bases; unmatched junction nucleotides: 9. The DNA for the CDR3 is TGTGCCACCAGCAGAGCTACAGGGGACAAAGGCACTGAAGCTTTCTTT. Its translation: CATSRATGDKGTEAFF.

This clonotype was detected only a few times. J is TRBJ2-1 and V is TRBV15; D call uncertain. V was clipped by 6 bases and J by 3 bases, with 6 bases between them. This CDR3 comprises 12 residues. Germline V gene data show CDR1 as LNHNV and CDR2 as YYDKDF (reference sequence). The CDR3 spells CATRDLYNEQFF. The CDR3, as DNA: TGTGCCACCAGGGACCTCTACAATGAGCAGTTCTTC.

V is TRBV20-1 and J is TRBJ1-1; 7 bases line up with TRBD1. The CDR3 is 13 residues long. The V gene's germline CDR1 is DFQATT and CDR2 SNEGSKA (reference sequence). V was pared by 3 bases and J by 4 bases, with 5 bases of the junction left unmatched. CDR3 loop: CSASSRGGTEAFF. The CDR3 nucleotides read TGCAGTGCTAGCTCCAGGGGGGGCACTGAAGCTTTCTTT.

This clonotype was counted a few times. The rearrangement links TRBV4-1 to TRBJ2-1; 7 bases match TRBD2. V shed 8 bases, J shed 7 bases, and the junction held 11 bases outside the gene matches. This CDR3 contains 14 residues. Germline-derived CDR1 and CDR2 are MGHRA and YSYEKL. CDR3 region: CASSSIRGVNEQFF. CDR3 DNA: TGCGCCAGCTCTTCCATTCGGGGGGTGAATGAGCAGTTCTTC.

The rearrangement links TRBV3-1 to TRBJ1-6; D is unclear. CDR3 length equals 13 residues. V was trimmed by 1 base and J by 10 bases, leaving 8 bases between them. The V gene's germline CDR1 is LGHDT and CDR2 YNNKEL (reference sequence). CDR3 residues: CASSQVTGSPLHF. CDR3 DNA: TGTGCCAGCAGCCAAGTAACGGGGTCACCCCTCCACTTT.